The text below deals with one TCR beta chain. Its matching antigen is unknown. Looked up from germline, CDR1 is SGHRS and CDR2 is YFSETQ. The CDR3 has 13 residues. V was clipped by 2 bases and J by 2 bases, with 5 bases between them. The treatment is: about 20 received Ad26.COV2.S at low or high dose, single or two shots; several received placebo; per-sample allocation not given. Day 63 following the first vaccine or placebo injection was when the samples were taken. Donor was an adult aged 18-55 years in Boston. These data come from a study of Ad26.COV2.S vaccination and SARS-CoV-2 variants. Looking at the study overall: The trial was COV1001 and the donor's arm was Ad26.COV2.S. Intramuscularly, Ad26.COV2.S was given either once or twice, 56 days apart.

Whole-study results and caveats: The TCR breadth and depth analyses may have produced an underestimate of total T cell responses.

Libraries were prepared by immunoSEQ multiplex PCR; TCRdb keeps only in-frame clonotypes and omits some of them. The sample includes some 290,000 clones, about 82% of them seen just once. V gene TRBV5-1 combines with J gene TRBJ2-1; no definite D call. The source is a person aged 18-65 years who received the Ad26.COV2.S COVID-19 vaccine or a placebo. The starting material was peripheral blood, obtained in a trial of Ad26.COV2.S vaccine versus placebo. The CDR3 DNA reads TGCGCCAGCAGCTTCACGGCCTACAATGAGCAGTTCTTC. Protein product: CASSFTAYNEQFF. The full variable domain, in which reference TRBV5-1 and TRBJ2-1 provide the parts outside the CDR3, is KAGVTQTPRYLIKTRGQQVTLSCSPISGHRSVSWYQQTPGQGLQFLFEYFSETQRNKGNFPGRFSGRQFSNSRSEMNVSTLELGDSALYLCASSFTAYNEQFFGPGTRLTVL.